This T cell receptor beta chain was found in a study of shared clonotypes between healthy human individuals. General study results and limits: The naive CD4 repertoires of a few donors were compared, and approximately 4.7% of clonotypes were shared.

CD8 cells classed as naive were CD45RO-negative and positively selected for CCR7, excluding terminally differentiated effector memory CD45RA+ cells. Notes on this clone: Its antigen remains unknown.

Repertoires were generated with immunoSEQ multiplex PCR, while TCRdb's copy carries only in-frame clones and drops some. The repertoire holds fewer than 800,000 clones, with under 95% as singletons. The specimen was naive CD8+ T cells sorted from blood. The TCR was taken from a man aged 25-40 years in good health.

CDR3 residues: CASRDYTDTQYF. The CDR3 coding sequence is TGTGCCAGTCGGGACTACACAGATACGCAGTATTTT. The chain recombines TRBV27 with TRBJ2-3; 7 bases are a match to TRBD2. Germline V gene lookup returns CDR1 MNHEY and CDR2 SMNVEV (reference sequence). Losses at the gene ends were 9 bases for V and 2 bases for J; bases not matched to a gene: 2. This CDR3 has 12 residues.